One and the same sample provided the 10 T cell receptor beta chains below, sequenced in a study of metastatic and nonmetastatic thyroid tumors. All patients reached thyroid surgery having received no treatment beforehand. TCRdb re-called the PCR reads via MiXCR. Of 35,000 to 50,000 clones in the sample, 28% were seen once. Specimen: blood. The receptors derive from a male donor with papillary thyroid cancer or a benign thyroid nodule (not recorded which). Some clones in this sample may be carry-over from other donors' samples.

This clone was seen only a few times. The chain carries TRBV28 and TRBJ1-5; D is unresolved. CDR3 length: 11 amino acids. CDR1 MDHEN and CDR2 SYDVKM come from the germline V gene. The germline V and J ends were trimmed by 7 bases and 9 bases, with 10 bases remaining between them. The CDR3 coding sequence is TGTGCCAGCATCGACGGCCTGCCCCAGCATTTT. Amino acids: CASIDGLPQHF.

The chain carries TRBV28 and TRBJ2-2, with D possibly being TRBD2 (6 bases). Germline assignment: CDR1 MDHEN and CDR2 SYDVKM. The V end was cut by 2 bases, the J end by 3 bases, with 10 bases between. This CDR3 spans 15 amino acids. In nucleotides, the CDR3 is TGTGCCAGCAGTTTAGGAGGGCTTTACACCGGGGAGCTGTTTTTT. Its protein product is CASSLGGLYTGELFF.

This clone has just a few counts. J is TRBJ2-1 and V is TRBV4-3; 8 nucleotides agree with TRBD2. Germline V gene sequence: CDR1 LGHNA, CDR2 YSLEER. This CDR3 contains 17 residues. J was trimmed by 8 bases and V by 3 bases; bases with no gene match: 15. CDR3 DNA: TGCGCCAGCAGCCAGATGCCGGGGGAGGCGGGGGGATATGAGCAGTTCTTC. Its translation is CASSQMPGEAGGYEQFF.

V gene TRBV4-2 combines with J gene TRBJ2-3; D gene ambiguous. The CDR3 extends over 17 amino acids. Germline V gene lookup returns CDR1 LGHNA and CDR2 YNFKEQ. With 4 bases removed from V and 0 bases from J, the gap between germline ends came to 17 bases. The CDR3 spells CASSRAPVGPSTDTQYF. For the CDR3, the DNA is TGTGCCAGCAGCCGGGCTCCAGTGGGCCCCAGCACAGATACGCAGTATTTT.

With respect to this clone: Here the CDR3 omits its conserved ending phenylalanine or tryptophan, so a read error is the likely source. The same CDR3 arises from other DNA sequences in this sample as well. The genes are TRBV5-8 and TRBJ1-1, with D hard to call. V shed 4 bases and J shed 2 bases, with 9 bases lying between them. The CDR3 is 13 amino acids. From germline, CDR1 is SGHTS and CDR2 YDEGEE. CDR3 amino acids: CASSGRLNTEAFL. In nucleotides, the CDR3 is TGTGCCAGCAGCGGACGGCTCAACACTGAAGCTTTCCTT.

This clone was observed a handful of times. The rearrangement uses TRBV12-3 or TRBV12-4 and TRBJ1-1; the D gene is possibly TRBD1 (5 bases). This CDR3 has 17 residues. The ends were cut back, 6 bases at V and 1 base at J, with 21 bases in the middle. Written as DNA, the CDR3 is TGTGCCAGCAGGGGATGGGGGGTACGGTTGGGGAACACTGAAGCTTTCTTT. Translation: CASRGWGVRLGNTEAFF.

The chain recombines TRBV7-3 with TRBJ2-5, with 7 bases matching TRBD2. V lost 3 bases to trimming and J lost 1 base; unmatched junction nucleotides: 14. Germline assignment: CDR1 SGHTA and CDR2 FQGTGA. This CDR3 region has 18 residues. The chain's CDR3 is CASSLKPGGAGFQETQYF. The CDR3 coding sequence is TGTGCCAGCAGCTTGAAACCGGGTGGAGCGGGATTCCAAGAGACCCAGTACTTC.

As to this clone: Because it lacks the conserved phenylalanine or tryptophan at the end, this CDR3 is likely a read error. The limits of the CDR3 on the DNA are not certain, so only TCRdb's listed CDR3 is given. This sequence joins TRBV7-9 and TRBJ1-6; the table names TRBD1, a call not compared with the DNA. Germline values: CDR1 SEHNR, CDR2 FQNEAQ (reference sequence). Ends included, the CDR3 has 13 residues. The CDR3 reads CASVGGLGSPHHS.

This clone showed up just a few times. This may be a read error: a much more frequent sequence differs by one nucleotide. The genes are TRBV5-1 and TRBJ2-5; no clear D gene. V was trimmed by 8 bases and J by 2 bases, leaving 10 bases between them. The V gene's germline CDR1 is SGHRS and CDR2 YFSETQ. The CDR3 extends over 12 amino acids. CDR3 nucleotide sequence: TGCGCCAGAAGTCCCGGACAAGAGACCCAGTACTTC. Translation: CARSPGQETQYF.

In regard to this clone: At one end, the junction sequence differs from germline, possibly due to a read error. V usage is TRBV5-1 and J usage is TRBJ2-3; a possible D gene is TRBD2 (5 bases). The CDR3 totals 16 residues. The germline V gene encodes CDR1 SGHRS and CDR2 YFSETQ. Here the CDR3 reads CASSLGTRDSTDTQYF. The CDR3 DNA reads TGCGCCAGCAGCTTGGGGACTCGGGATAGCACAGATACGCAGTATTTC.